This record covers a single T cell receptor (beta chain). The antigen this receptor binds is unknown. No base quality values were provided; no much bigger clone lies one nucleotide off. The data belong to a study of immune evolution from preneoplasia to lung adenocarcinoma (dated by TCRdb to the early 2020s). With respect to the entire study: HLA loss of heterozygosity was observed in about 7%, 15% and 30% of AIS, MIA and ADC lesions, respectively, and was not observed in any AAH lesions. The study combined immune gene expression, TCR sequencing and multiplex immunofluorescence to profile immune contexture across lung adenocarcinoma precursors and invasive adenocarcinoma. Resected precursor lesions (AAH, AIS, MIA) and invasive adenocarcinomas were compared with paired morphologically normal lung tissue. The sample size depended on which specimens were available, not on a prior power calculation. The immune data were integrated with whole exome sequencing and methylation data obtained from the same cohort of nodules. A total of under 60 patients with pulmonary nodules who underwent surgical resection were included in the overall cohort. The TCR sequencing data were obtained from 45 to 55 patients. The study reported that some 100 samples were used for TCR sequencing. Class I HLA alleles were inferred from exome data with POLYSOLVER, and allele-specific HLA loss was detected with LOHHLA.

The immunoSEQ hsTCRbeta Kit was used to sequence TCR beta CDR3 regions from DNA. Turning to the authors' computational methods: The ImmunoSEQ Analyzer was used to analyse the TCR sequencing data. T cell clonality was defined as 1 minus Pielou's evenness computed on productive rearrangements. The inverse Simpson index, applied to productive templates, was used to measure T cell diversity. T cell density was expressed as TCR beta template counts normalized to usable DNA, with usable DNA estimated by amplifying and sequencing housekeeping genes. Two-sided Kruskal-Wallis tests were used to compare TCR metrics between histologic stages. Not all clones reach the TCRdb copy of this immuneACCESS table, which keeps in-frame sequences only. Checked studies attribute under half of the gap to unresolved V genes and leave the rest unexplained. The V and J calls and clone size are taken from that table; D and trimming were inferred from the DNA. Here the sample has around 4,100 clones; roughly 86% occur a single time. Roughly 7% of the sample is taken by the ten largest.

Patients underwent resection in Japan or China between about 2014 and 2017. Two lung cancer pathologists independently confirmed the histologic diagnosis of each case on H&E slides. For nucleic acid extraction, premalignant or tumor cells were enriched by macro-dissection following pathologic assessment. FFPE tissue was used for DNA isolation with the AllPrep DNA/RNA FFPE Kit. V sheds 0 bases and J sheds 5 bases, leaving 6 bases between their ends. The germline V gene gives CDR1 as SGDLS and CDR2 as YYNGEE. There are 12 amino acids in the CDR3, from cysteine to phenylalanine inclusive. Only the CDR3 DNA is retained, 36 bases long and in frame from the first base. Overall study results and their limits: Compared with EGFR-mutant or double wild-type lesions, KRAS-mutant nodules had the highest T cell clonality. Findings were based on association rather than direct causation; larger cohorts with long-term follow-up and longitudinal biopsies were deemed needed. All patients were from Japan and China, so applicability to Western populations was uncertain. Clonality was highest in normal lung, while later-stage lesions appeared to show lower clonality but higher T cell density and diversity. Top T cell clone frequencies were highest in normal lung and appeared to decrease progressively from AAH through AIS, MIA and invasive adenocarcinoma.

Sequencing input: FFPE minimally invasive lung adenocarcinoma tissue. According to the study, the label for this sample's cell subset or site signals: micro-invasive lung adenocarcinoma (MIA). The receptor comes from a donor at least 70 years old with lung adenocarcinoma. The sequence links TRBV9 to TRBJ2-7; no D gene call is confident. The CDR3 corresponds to CASSVASHEQYF. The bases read TGTGCCAGCAGCGTAGCTAGTCACGAGCAGTACTTC.